The 14 T cell receptor beta chains below were found in one sample sequenced in a study of shared clonotypes between healthy human individuals. The method was immunoSEQ multiplex PCR; TCRdb's version includes in-frame clones alone and lacks a portion of them. The profile covers roughly 1.4 million clones, with approximately 98.5% appearing a single time and about 0.34% taken by the ten largest. Source material: naive CD4+ T cells sorted from blood. This sample's subset: CD45RA+ positively selected. All receptors derive from a man aged 30 to 45 in good health.

CDR3 DNA: TGTGCCAGCAGTTACGGGGCTAGCGGGCCATCCGCCGAGCAGTACTTC. The encoded protein is CASSYGASGPSAEQYF. The chain joins TRBV6-5 to TRBJ2-7; 8 bases line up with TRBD2. The CDR3 runs 16 residues. With 2 bases clipped from V and 6 bases from J, the junction kept 12 bases outside the gene matches. Germline CDR1 and CDR2: MNHEY and SVGAGI.

This clone came up once. The chain couples TRBV27 to TRBJ2-7; 7 bases are shared with TRBD2. V was pared by 8 bases and J by 0 bases, with 4 bases of the junction left unmatched. The germline CDR1 and CDR2 sequences are MNHEY and SMNVEV (reference sequence). The CDR3 spans 13 residues. The CDR3 loop is CASRPSGSYEQYF. CDR3 DNA: TGTGCCAGCCGACCTAGCGGCTCCTACGAGCAGTACTTC.

The chain recombines TRBV6-1 with TRBJ2-2; 11 bases match TRBD2. This CDR3 is built from 18 residues. V shed 1 base and J 2 bases; nucleotides not matched to a gene: 6. Germline CDR1 MNHNS, CDR2 SASEGT. The CDR3 DNA sequence: TGTGCCAGCAGTGAAGTCCTAGCGGGAGGTGTCAACACCGGGGAGCTGTTTTTT. Translation: CASSEVLAGGVNTGELFF.

The V call is TRBV6-6, the J call TRBJ1-5, with 7 nucleotides matching TRBD1. CDR1 MNHNY and CDR2 SVGAGI come from the germline V gene (reference sequence). Trimming took 0 bases from V and 8 from J; bases not matched to a gene: 10. The CDR3 consists of 16 residues. The CDR3 coding sequence is TGTGCCAGCAGTTACTCGACAGGGACCGTAATAGAGCCCCAGCATTTT. Translating it yields CASSYSTGTVIEPQHF.

This chain joins TRBV19 and TRBJ1-3, with D maybe TRBD1 (5 bases). Germline CDR1 is LNHDA and CDR2 is SQIVND (reference sequence). This CDR3 contains 16 residues. Between the trimmed V and J ends, which lost 5 bases and 0 bases, there was a span of 14 bases. The chain's CDR3 is CASSESRTYSGNTIYF. DNA of the CDR3: TGTGCCAGTAGTGAAAGCCGGACATACTCTGGAAACACCATATATTTT.

The chain carries TRBV18 and TRBJ1-1, with D maybe TRBD1 (5 bases). The CDR3 is 13 amino acids. Germline assignment: CDR1 KGHSH and CDR2 LQKENI. Trimming stripped 8 bases from V and 5 bases from J, with 15 bases between. The CDR3 loop is CASATKGQTEAFF. The CDR3 DNA sequence: TGTGCCAGCGCCACAAAGGGGCAGACTGAAGCTTTCTTT.

The J gene is TRBJ2-7, the V gene TRBV4-1, with TRBD1 matching over 8 bases. After removal of 5 bases from V and 0 bases from J, the junction contained 6 bases not matched to a gene. The germline CDR1 and CDR2 sequences are MGHRA and YSYEKL. The CDR3 has 15 amino acids. The DNA for the CDR3 is TGCGCCAGCAGCGACTGGACAGGGCCCTCCTACGAGCAGTACTTC. Its protein is CASSDWTGPSYEQYF.

This clone has just one count. Other DNA variants within this sample encode the same CDR3. V and J are TRBV7-9 and TRBJ2-5; D gene ambiguous. The CDR3 has 14 amino acids. In germline, CDR1 is SEHNR, CDR2 FQNEAQ (reference sequence). V was cut by 5 bases and J by 0 bases, with 10 bases left in between. The CDR3 DNA is TGTGCCAGCAGCCCTACCGTGTACCAAGAGACCCAGTACTTC. Translating gives CASSPTVYQETQYF.

The gene calls are TRBV25-1 and TRBJ2-5; weak D call: TRBD2 (6 bases). The CDR3 is 16 residues long. CDR1 and CDR2 (germline): MGHDK, SYGVNS. With 3 bases removed from V and 4 bases from J, the gap between germline ends came to 18 bases. CDR3: CASSDGGRARRETQYF. CDR3 bases: TGTGCCAGCAGTGACGGAGGGCGGGCCCGTCGAGAGACCCAGTACTTC.

V and J are TRBV11-2 and TRBJ2-1; the D is unclear. Germline CDR1 is SGHAT and CDR2 is FQNNGV. The CDR3 is 15 residues long. Trimming shortened V by 5 bases and J by 0 bases, and 11 bases separated the two germline ends. The CDR3 bases are TGTGCCAGCAGCCACGACACGAGCTCCTACAATGAGCAGTTCTTC. This codes for CASSHDTSSYNEQFF.

J is TRBJ2-7 and V is TRBV27; TRBD2 might be the D (5 bases). Germline loops: CDR1 MNHEY, CDR2 SMNVEV (reference sequence). Trimming left V 4 bases short and J 5 bases short, with 15 bases between. The CDR3 contains 14 residues. CDR3 residues: CASSSRPGGHEQYF. CDR3 DNA: TGTGCCAGCAGTTCGCGTCCAGGAGGTCACGAGCAGTACTTC.

The chain employs TRBV5-1 and TRBJ2-7; TRBD1 matches 10 bases. The CDR3 totals 15 residues. J lost 6 bases, V lost 0 bases, and 6 bases had no gene match. Germline CDR1 and CDR2: SGHRS and YFSETQ. The CDR3 DNA sequence: TGCGCCAGCAGCTTGGCCCGGGACAGGGGCGGCGAGCAGTACTTC. Its protein product is CASSLARDRGGEQYF.

This clone turned up a few times. V gene TRBV30 combines with J gene TRBJ1-2, with TRBD1 matching over 8 bases. The CDR3 extends over 13 amino acids. V dropped 8 bases and J dropped 3; count of bases not matched to a gene: 8. Germline V gene sequence: CDR1 GTSNPN, CDR2 SVGIG (reference sequence). The CDR3 spells CAARGTGYYGYTF. The CDR3 DNA is TGTGCCGCCCGGGGGACAGGATACTATGGCTACACCTTC.

This chain uses TRBV15 with TRBJ1-4; no clear D gene. Germline V gene data show CDR1 as LNHNV and CDR2 as YYDKDF (reference sequence). With 5 bases removed from V and 3 bases from J, the gap between germline ends came to 13 bases. This CDR3 is 15 amino acids long. The CDR3 nucleotides read TGTGCCACCAGCGAACAGAGAGCCCCTAATGAAAAACTGTTTTTT. Translation gives CATSEQRAPNEKLFF.